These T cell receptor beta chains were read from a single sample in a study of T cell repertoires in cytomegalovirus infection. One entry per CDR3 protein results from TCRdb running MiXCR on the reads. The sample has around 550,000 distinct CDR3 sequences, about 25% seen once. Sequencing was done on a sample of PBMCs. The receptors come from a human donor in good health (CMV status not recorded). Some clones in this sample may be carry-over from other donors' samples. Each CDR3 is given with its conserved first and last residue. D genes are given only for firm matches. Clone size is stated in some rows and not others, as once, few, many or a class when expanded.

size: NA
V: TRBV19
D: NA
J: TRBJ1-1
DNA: TGTGCCAGTAGTATAGAACCGGGACGGAACACTGAAGCTTTCTTT
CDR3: CASSIEPGRNTEAFF

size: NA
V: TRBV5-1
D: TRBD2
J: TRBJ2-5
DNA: TGCGCCAGCAGCTTAATCGGGACTAGCGGAGGGAAAGAGACCCAGTACTTC
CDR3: CASSLIGTSGGKETQYF

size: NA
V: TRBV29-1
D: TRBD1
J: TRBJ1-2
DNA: TGCAGCGTTGATTCCTCCGGGACAGTTGACACCTTC
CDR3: CSVDSSGTVDTF

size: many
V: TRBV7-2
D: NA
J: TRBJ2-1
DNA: TGTGCCAGCAGCTTATACGGTGACTACAATGAGCAGTTCTTC
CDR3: CASSLYGDYNEQFF

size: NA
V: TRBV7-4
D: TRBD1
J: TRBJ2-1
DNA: TGTGCCAGCAGCTTTGGACAGGCCCGGTCCAATGAGCTGTTCTTC
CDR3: CASSFGQARSNELFF

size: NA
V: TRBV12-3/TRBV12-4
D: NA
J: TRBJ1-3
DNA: TGTGCCAGCAGCAACAGCGCCGGCTCTGGAAACACCATATATTTT
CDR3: CASSNSAGSGNTIYF

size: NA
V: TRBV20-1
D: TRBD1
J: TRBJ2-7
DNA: TGCAGTGCTAGGAACAGGGGCGAGCAGTACTTC
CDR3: CSARNRGEQYF

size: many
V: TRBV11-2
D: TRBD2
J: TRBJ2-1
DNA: TGTGCCAGCAGCTCGATACTAGCGGGAGTGGGTGAGCAGTTCTTC
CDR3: CASSSILAGVGEQFF

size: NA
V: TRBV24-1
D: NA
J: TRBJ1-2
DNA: TGTGCCACCAGTGACGTCAACTCATATGGCTACACCTTC
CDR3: CATSDVNSYGYTF

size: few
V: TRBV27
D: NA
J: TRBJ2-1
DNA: TGTGCCAGCAGTTTGAGGGGCAGGGAGAGCAATGAGCAGTTCTTC
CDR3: CASSLRGRESNEQFF

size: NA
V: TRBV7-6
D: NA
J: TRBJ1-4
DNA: TGTGCCAGCAGCTTCAGGCCCAACGGGGACCTGTTTTTT
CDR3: CASSFRPNGDLFF

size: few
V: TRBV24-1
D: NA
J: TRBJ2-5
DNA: TGTGCCACCAGTGATTTCAGAGGGAGGGAGACCCAGTACTTC
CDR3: CATSDFRGRETQYF

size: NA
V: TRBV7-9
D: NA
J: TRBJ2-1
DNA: TGTGCCAGCAGCACACAGGTTCTGGGTGCGTTCTTC
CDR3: CASSTQVLGAFF